This record looks at one T cell receptor beta chain sequence and its context. The entry originates in a study of shared clonotypes between healthy human individuals. Generated by immunoSEQ multiplex PCR, the TCRdb table keeps only in-frame clones and is missing some. This repertoire shows more than 2 million clones, 85% to 95% found once; its top ten account for 0.13%. Looked up from germline, CDR1 is SGHRS and CDR2 is YFSETQ. CDR3 length equals 15 residues. The V and J ends lost 4 bases and 5 bases, in that order; junction bases with no gene match: 7. There were only Caucasian adults among the donors, and all lived in Nashville, Tennessee.

The TCR was taken from a man in his late teens or twenties in good health. Material for sequencing was naive CD4+ T cells sorted from blood. Subset defined: CD45RA+ positively selected. V is TRBV5-1 and J is TRBJ1-5; TRBD1 matches 9 bases. CDR3 in amino acids: CASSPWTGDDQPQHF. The CDR3 bases are TGCGCCAGCAGCCCGTGGACAGGGGATGATCAGCCCCAGCATTTT.